Presented here are 15 T cell receptor beta chains from one specimen sequenced in a study of early T cells in non-severe SARS-CoV-2 infection (dated by TCRdb to the early 2020s). The method behind the library was 5' RACE. Sequenced using a NextSeq 500. In TCRdb, the public reads were trimmed at Q25 with fastp and aligned with MiXCR, with productive beta chains retained. Here each entry gathers all rows of one CDR3 protein and keeps the most common genes and DNA. The sample contains some 98,000 distinct CDR3 sequences, around 16% of them found a single time. Clones ranked in the top ten supply roughly 1.3% of the sample. The source material was whole blood. The receptors come from an adult who was a healthcare worker with PCR-confirmed SARS-CoV-2 infection or an uninfected control (not recorded which).

This clonotype was counted between two and nine times. The chain couples TRBV20-1 to TRBJ2-7; 10 nucleotides line up with TRBD2. V gave up 1 base and J gave up 4 bases; unmatched junction bases: 4. The CDR3 length is 14 residues. CDR1 DFQATT and CDR2 SNEGSKA come from the germline V gene (reference sequence). DNA for the CDR3: TGCAGTGCTAGAGGCCCTAGCGGGGGTTACGAGCAGTACTTC. Encoded protein: CSARGPSGGYEQYF.

This clonotype has at least ten counts. The chain links TRBV5-1 to TRBJ1-1; no definite D call. Trimming cost V 0 bases and J 4 bases, with 7 bases left between them. This CDR3 contains 13 residues. Germline CDR1 and CDR2: SGHRS and YFSETQ. CDR3 loop: CASSLAASTEAFF. CDR3 nucleotide sequence: TGCGCCAGCAGCTTGGCGGCTAGCACTGAAGCTTTCTTT.

This clonotype was found a few times. This rearrangement joins TRBV14 to TRBJ1-6; 7 bases map to TRBD1. Trimming at V came to 3 bases and at J to 10 bases, leaving 6 bases not matched to a gene. In germline, CDR1 is SGHDN, CDR2 FVKESK. The CDR3 runs 14 residues. The CDR3 bases are TGTGCCAGCAGCCATATCGGGACAGTCTCACCCCTCCACTTT. Residues: CASSHIGTVSPLHF. Variable domain in full (rest from reference TRBV14 and TRBJ1-6): EAGVTQFPSHSVIEKGQTVTLRCDPISGHDNLYWYRRVMGKEIKFLLHFVKESKQDESGMPNNRFLAERTGGTYSTLKVQPAELEDSGVYFCASSHIGTVSPLHFGNGTRLTVT.

The V and J genes are TRBV6-5 and TRBJ2-1, with D possibly being TRBD1 (5 bases). This CDR3 is built from 15 residues. V lost 0 bases and J lost 3, with 9 bases in between. The germline CDR1 and CDR2 sequences are MNHEY and SVGAGI. The CDR3 DNA is TGTGCCAGCAGTTACTCGAATCAGGGCTACAATGAGCAGTTCTTC. Encoded protein: CASSYSNQGYNEQFF.

The chain uses TRBV27 and TRBJ2-1; TRBD2 matches at 10 bases. The ends lost 8 bases at V and 9 bases at J; junction bases unmatched: 13. The CDR3 has 15 residues. CDR1 is MNHEY, CDR2 SMNVEV, per germline (reference sequence). The CDR3 DNA reads TGTGCCAGCTCTCTAGCGGGAGTTAAATTCGGTGAGCAGTTCTTC. This gives the protein CASSLAGVKFGEQFF.

This clonotype was observed a few times. V is TRBV11-3 and J is TRBJ2-1; D ambiguous. The CDR3 has 12 residues. Germline CDR1 is SGHNT and CDR2 is YENEEA. The V end was cut by 5 bases, the J end by 4 bases, with 6 bases between. The CDR3 here is CASSQGYNEQFF. CDR3 DNA: TGTGCCAGCAGCCAAGGATACAATGAGCAGTTCTTC.

In its sample, this clonotype was seen a few times. The chain combines TRBV29-1 with TRBJ2-1, with D possibly being TRBD2 (6 bases). Germline CDR1 is SQVTM and CDR2 is ANQGSEA. Trimming stripped 3 bases from V and 12 bases from J, with 9 bases between. The CDR3 is made up of 10 amino acids. The CDR3 protein is CSVESSGQFF. The CDR3 DNA reads TGCAGCGTTGAGAGTAGCGGGCAGTTCTTC.

This chain links TRBV20-1 with TRBJ1-2, with 7 bases that match TRBD1. Germline values: CDR1 DFQATT, CDR2 SNEGSKA (reference sequence). The ends lost 6 bases at V and 4 bases at J; junction bases unmatched: 14. This CDR3 region has 15 residues. CDR3 sequence (DNA): TGCAGTGCGGACCCACGACAGGGACTTCGCTATGGCTACACCTTC. Translating gives CSADPRQGLRYGYTF.

V usage is TRBV6-1 and J usage is TRBJ2-2; D unresolved. The ends were cut back, 6 bases at V and 3 bases at J, with 8 bases in the middle. CDR1 is MNHNS and CDR2 is SASEGT in the germline V gene. The CDR3 consists of 13 residues. The CDR3 nucleotides are TGTGCCAGCAGGAATGGTGACACCGGGGAGCTGTTTTTT. It specifies CASRNGDTGELFF.

At least ten counts were recorded for this clonotype. The rearrangement links TRBV5-1 to TRBJ2-7; 10 bases align to TRBD1. The V gene end was trimmed by 0 bases and the J gene end by 7 bases; junction bases not matched to a gene: 1. The length of the CDR3 is 13 residues. The germline gives CDR1 SGHRS, CDR2 YFSETQ. The CDR3: CASSLEDRGEQYF. The CDR3 region has the DNA TGCGCCAGCAGCTTGGAGGACAGGGGGGAGCAGTACTTC.

The chain links TRBV12-3 or TRBV12-4 to TRBJ2-7; 8 bases are shared with TRBD2. The ends lost 2 bases at V and 2 bases at J; junction bases unmatched: 2. CDR3 size: 14 residues. DNA for the CDR3: TGTGCCAGCAGTTTACGGGGGGGGGCCTACGAGCAGTACTTC. Translation: CASSLRGGAYEQYF.

This sequence joins TRBV5-1 and TRBJ1-1; TRBD1 aligns across 8 bases. The germline V gene encodes CDR1 SGHRS and CDR2 YFSETQ. Losses at the gene ends were 4 bases for V and 3 bases for J; bases not matched to a gene: 14. There are 17 residues in the CDR3. The CDR3 DNA reads TGCGCCAGCAGCCTGATACAGGGGGACGATATCGACACTGAAGCTTTCTTT. This translates into CASSLIQGDDIDTEAFF. Based on the CDR3 plus reference TRBV5-1 and TRBJ1-1, the full variable domain is KAGVTQTPRYLIKTRGQQVTLSCSPISGHRSVSWYQQTPGQGLQFLFEYFSETQRNKGNFPGRFSGRQFSNSRSEMNVSTLELGDSALYLCASSLIQGDDIDTEAFFGQGTRLTVV.

This clonotype occurred a few times. The chain's CDR3 is CASKRDRLNTEAFF. In DNA form, the CDR3 reads TGCGCCAGCAAACGGGACAGACTGAACACTGAAGCTTTCTTT. The gene calls are TRBV10-2 and TRBJ1-1; 7 positions match TRBD1. This CDR3 spans 14 amino acids. Trimming cost V 7 bases and J 0 bases; bases outside gene matches: 5. Germline CDR1 is WSHSY and CDR2 is SAAADI.

As concerns this clonotype: A much larger clone lies a single base off, so this may be a read error. The CDR3 is CASSSTEVQNIQYF. In DNA form, the CDR3 reads TGTGCCAGCAGTTCGACAGAGGTGCAAAACATTCAGTACTTC. V is TRBV12-3 or TRBV12-4 and J is TRBJ2-4; tentative D call: TRBD1 (5 bases). Between the trimmed V and J ends, which lost 4 bases and 5 bases, there was a span of 12 bases. CDR3 length equals 14 residues.

To note about this clonotype: A read error may be the cause here, since a much bigger clone is one base away. The chain combines TRBV18 with TRBJ1-1, with D perhaps matching TRBD1 (6 bases). Looked up from germline, CDR1 is KGHSH and CDR2 is LQKENI. The CDR3 spans 12 residues. Trimming cost V 5 bases and J 4 bases, with 8 bases left between them. CDR3 loop: CASSRGITEAFF. The CDR3 bases are TGTGCCAGCTCAAGGGGGATCACTGAAGCTTTCTTT.